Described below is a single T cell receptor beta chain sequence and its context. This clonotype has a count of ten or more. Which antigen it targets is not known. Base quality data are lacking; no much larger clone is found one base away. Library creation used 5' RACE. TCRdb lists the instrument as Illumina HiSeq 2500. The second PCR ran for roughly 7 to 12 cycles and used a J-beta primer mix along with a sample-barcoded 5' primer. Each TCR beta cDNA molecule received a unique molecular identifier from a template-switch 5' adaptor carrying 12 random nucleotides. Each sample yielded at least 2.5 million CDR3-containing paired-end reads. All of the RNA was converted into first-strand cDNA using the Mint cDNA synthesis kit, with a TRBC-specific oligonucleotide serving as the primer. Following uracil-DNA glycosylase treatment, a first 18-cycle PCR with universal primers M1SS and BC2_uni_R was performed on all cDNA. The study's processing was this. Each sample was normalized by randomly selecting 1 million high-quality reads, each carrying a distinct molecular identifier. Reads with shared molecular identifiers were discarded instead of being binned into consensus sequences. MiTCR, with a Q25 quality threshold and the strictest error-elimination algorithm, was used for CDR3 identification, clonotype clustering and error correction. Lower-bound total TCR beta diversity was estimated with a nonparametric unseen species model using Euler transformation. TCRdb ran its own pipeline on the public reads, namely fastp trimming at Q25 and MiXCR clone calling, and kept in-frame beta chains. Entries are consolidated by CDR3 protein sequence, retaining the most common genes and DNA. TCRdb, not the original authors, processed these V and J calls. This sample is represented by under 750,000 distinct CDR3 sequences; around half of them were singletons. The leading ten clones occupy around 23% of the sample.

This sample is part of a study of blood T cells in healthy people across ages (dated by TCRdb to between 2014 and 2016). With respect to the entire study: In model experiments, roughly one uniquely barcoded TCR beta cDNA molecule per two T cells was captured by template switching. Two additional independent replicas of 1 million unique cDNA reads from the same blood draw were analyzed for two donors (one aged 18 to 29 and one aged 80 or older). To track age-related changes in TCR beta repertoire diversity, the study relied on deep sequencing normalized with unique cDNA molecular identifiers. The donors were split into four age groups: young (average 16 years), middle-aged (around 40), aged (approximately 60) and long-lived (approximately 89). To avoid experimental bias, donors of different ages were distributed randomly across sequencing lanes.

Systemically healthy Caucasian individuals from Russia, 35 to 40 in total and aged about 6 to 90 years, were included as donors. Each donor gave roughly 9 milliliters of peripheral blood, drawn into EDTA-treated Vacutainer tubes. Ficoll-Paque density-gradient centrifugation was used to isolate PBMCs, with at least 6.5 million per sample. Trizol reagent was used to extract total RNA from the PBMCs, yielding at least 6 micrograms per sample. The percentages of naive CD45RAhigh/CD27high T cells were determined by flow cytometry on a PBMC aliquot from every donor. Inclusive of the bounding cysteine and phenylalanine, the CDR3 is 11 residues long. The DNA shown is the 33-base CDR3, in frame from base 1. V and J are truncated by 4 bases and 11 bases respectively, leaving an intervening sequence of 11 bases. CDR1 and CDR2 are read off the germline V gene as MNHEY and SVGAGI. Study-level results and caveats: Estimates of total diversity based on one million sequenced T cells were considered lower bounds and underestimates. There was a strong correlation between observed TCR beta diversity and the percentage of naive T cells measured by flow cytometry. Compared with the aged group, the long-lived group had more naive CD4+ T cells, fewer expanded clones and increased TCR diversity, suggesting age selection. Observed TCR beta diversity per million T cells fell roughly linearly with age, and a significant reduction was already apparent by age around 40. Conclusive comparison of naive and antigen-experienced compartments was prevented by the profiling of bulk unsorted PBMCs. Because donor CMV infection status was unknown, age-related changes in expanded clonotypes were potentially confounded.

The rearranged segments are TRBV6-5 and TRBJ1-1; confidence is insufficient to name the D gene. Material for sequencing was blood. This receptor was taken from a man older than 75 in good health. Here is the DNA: TGTGCCAGCAGTTCTGAGAGTCTGGCTTTCTTT. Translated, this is CASSSESLAFF.